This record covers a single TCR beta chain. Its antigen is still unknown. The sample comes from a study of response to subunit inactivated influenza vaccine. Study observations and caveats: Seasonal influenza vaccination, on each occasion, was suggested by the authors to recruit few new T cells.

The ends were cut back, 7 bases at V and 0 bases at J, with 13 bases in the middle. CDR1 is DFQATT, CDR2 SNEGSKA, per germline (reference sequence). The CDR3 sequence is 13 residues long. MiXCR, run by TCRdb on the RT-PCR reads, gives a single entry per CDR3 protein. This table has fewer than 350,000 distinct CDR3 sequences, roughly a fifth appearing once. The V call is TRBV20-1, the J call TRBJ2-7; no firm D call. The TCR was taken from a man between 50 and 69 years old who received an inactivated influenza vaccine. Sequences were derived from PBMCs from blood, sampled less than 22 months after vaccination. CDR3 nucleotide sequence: TGCAGTGAATTCCCTAGAGCCTCCTACGAGCAGTACTTC. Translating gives CSEFPRASYEQYF.